The T cell receptor beta chain under discussion was sequenced for a study of OX40 agonist ivuxolimab in advanced cancers. On the study more broadly: Prior therapy, whether anti-PD-1, anti-PD-L1 or anti-CTLA-4, was allowed, and 40% had some.

V shed 6 bases and J 9 bases; nucleotides not matched to a gene: 10. The CDR3 is 14 residues long. Germline values: CDR1 MDHEN, CDR2 SYDVKM. Measured with immunoSEQ multiplex PCR; TCRdb has only the in-frame clones, and not every one. This sample has about 63,000 clones, with 75% to 90% found just once. The chain couples TRBV28 to TRBJ2-1; 8 bases map to TRBD2. The starting material was CD4+ or CD8+ T cells sorted from blood, obtained in a trial of the OX40 agonist ivuxolimab. The clonotype was recovered from an adult with an advanced solid tumor such as melanoma, head and neck, liver or kidney cancer. CDR3 sequence reads: CASSFGGRKVEQFF. CDR3 sequence (DNA): TGTGCCAGCAGCTTTGGCGGGAGGAAGGTTGAGCAGTTCTTC.